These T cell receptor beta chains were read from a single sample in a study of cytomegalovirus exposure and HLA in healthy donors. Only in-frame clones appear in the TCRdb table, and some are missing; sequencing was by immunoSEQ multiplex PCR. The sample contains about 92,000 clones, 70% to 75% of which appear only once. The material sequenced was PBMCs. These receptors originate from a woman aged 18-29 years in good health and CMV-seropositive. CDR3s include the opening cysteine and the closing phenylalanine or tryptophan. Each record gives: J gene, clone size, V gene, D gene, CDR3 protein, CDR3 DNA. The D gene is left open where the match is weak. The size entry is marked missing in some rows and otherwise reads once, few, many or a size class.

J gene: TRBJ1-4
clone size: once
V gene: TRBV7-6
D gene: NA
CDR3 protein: CASSLRRDDEKLFF
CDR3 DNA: TGTGCCAGCAGCCTACGGAGGGACGATGAAAAACTGTTTTTT

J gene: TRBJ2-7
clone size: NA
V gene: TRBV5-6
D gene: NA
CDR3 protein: CASSFTGYEQYF
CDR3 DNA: TGTGCCAGCAGCTTCACCGGGTACGAGCAGTACTTC

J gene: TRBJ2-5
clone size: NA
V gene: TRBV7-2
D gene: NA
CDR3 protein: CASSLLAPGDGSQYF
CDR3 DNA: TGTGCCAGCAGCTTATTGGCCCCGGGAGATGGGTCCCAGTACTTC

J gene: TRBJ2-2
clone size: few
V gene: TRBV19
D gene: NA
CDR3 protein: CATSWGGLNTGELFF
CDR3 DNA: TGTGCCACCTCATGGGGGGGCCTGAACACCGGGGAGCTGTTTTTT

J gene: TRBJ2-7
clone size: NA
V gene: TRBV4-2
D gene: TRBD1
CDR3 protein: CASSQYISGGVDEQYF
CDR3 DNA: TGTGCCAGCAGCCAGTACATTTCAGGGGGAGTAGACGAGCAGTACTTC

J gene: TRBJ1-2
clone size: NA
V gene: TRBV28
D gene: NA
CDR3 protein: CASRGGGANYGYTF
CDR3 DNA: TGTGCCAGCAGGGGTGGCGGAGCTAACTATGGCTACACCTTC

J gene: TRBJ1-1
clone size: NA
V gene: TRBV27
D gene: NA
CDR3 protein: CASSFLQIGMNTEAFF
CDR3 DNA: TGTGCCAGCAGTTTTCTTCAGATCGGGATGAACACTGAAGCTTTCTTT

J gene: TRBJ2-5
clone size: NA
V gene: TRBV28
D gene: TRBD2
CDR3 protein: CASRPFWTSGETQYF
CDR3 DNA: TGTGCCAGCAGACCTTTCTGGACTAGCGGGGAGACCCAGTACTTC

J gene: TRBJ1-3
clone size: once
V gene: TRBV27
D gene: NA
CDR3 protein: CASTLQGKGAGNTIYF
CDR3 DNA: TGTGCCAGCACCCTACAGGGTAAGGGAGCTGGAAACACCATATATTTT

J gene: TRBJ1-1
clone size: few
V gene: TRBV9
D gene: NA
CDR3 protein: CASSVDPGRNTEAFF
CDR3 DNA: TGTGCCAGCAGCGTAGATCCGGGGAGGAACACTGAAGCTTTCTTT

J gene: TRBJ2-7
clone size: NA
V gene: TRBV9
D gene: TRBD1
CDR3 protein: CASSVNRGLEQYF
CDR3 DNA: TGTGCCAGCAGCGTAAACAGGGGGCTCGAGCAGTACTTC

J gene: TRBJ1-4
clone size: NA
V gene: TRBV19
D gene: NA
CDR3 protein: CASSRQGYEKLFF
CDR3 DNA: TGTGCCAGTAGCCGGCAGGGTTATGAAAAACTGTTTTTT

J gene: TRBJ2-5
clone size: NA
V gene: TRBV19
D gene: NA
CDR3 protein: CASSNTIQETQYF
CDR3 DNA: TGTGCCAGTAGCAACACCATTCAAGAGACCCAGTACTTC

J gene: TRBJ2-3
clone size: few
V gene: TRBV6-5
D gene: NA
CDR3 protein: CASSYAGLGTDTQYF
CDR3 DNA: TGTGCCAGCAGTTACGCGGGGCTCGGCACAGATACGCAGTATTTT

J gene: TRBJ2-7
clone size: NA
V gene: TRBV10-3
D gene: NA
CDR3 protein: CATTATYEQYF
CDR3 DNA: TGTGCCACGACAGCGACCTACGAGCAGTACTTC

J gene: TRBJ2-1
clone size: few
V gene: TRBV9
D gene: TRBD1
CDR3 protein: CASSQGVEQFF
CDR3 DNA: TGTGCCAGCTCGCAGGGGGTAGAGCAGTTCTTC

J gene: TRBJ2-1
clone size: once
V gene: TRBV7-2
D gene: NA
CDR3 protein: CASSSLPDLRSEQFF
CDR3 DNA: TGTGCCAGCAGTTCACTCCCGGATTTGAGGAGTGAGCAGTTCTTC

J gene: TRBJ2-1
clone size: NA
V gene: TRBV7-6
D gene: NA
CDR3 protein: CASSHRVADEQFF
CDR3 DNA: TGTGCCAGCAGCCATAGAGTCGCGGATGAGCAGTTCTTC